Listed below are T cell receptor beta chains from one sample, sequenced in a study of control samples from healthy donors and cancer patients. This table comes from immunoSEQ multiplex PCR, and its TCRdb copy is limited to in-frame clones, with some not included. The sample holds over 70,000 clones, 85% to 90% seen once. Sample: PBMCs. These receptors all come from a woman between 50 and 59 years old with colorectal cancer. CDR3s include the opening cysteine and the closing phenylalanine or tryptophan. Each record gives: clone size, V gene, D gene, J gene, CDR3 protein, CDR3 DNA. A D gene is named only where the DNA matches it firmly. Some rows have no size entry. The others give once, few or many, or a class for an expanded clone.

.	TRBV9	TRBD2	TRBJ2-3	CASSSSTSGGAKDTQYF	TGTGCCAGCAGCTCCTCGACTAGCGGGGGGGCAAAGGATACGCAGTATTTT
.	TRBV16	.	TRBJ1-2	CASSQTHQTLYGYTF	TGTGCCAGCAGCCAAACCCATCAAACTCTCTATGGCTACACCTTC
.	TRBV4-3	.	TRBJ1-6	CASSPSRLLAYNSPLHF	TGCGCCAGCAGCCCATCCAGACTTTTGGCCTATAATTCACCCCTCCACTTT
.	TRBV2	.	TRBJ1-5	CASSGGGRYQPQHF	TGTGCCAGCAGTGGGGGGGGGCGCTATCAGCCCCAGCATTTT
.	TRBV2	.	TRBJ1-2	CASSEEVDGYTF	TGTGCCAGCAGTGAGGAGGTGGATGGCTACACCTTC
.	TRBV7-9	.	TRBJ2-3	CASSSGYTQYF	TGTGCCAGCAGCTCGGGATATACGCAGTATTTT
.	TRBV19	TRBD2	TRBJ2-3	CASSILAGGRNTQYF	TGTGCCAGTAGTATTCTAGCGGGGGGGCGGAATACGCAGTATTTT
.	TRBV6-2/TRBV6-3	.	TRBJ2-2	CASSQTRLDGELFF	TGTGCCAGCAGCCAAACGAGGCTCGACGGGGAGCTGTTTTTT
.	TRBV6-2/TRBV6-3	.	TRBJ1-2	CASSYPSTNYGYTF	TGTGCCAGCAGTTACCCCTCGACTAACTATGGCTACACCTTC
.	TRBV18	TRBD2	TRBJ2-2	CASSGTKNTGELFF	TGTGCCAGCTCGGGGACTAAGAACACCGGGGAGCTGTTTTTT
.	TRBV29-1	TRBD2	TRBJ2-1	CSVDRPLWERGRDEQFF	TGCAGCGTTGACCGACCCCTTTGGGAGCGGGGCAGGGATGAGCAGTTCTTC
once	TRBV28	.	TRBJ1-4	CASSAAYDSEKLFF	TGTGCCAGCAGTGCTGCCTACGATAGTGAAAAACTGTTTTTT
once	TRBV7-8	.	TRBJ2-2	CASSLVVGLARNTGELFF	TGTGCCAGCAGCTTAGTAGTGGGGCTAGCGAGGAACACCGGGGAGCTGTTTTTT
.	TRBV12-5	.	TRBJ1-1	CASGLVREGPMNTEAFF	TGTGCTAGTGGTTTGGTACGGGAAGGTCCCATGAACACTGAAGCTTTCTTT
.	TRBV2	TRBD2	TRBJ2-3	CASSTRGGAPTDTQYF	TGTGCCAGCAGTACCCGGGGGGGGGCTCCCACAGATACGCAGTATTTT
.	TRBV15	TRBD2	TRBJ2-2	CATSREAGGELFF	TGTGCCACCAGCAGAGAAGCGGGGGGGGAGCTGTTTTTT
.	TRBV7-2	.	TRBJ1-1	CASSLGSGAGEAFF	TGTGCCAGCAGCTTAGGCTCAGGGGCGGGTGAAGCTTTCTTT
.	TRBV5-1	TRBD1	TRBJ1-1	CASSWTGTDTEAFF	TGCGCCAGCAGCTGGACAGGTACGGACACTGAAGCTTTCTTT
once	TRBV25-1	.	TRBJ1-2	CASSETAWGYTF	TGTGCCAGCAGTGAGACAGCTTGGGGCTACACCTTC
.	TRBV15	.	TRBJ1-2	CATSRPGLVSYGYTF	TGTGCCACCAGCAGACCTGGTTTGGTTTCCTATGGCTACACCTTC
.	TRBV7-2	.	TRBJ2-5	CASSLSKRALRETQYF	TGTGCCAGCAGCTTAAGTAAGCGAGCCCTAAGAGAGACCCAGTACTTC
.	TRBV5-1	TRBD2	TRBJ2-3	CASSPASGGARDTQYF	TGCGCCAGCAGCCCGGCTAGCGGGGGGGCCCGAGATACGCAGTATTTT